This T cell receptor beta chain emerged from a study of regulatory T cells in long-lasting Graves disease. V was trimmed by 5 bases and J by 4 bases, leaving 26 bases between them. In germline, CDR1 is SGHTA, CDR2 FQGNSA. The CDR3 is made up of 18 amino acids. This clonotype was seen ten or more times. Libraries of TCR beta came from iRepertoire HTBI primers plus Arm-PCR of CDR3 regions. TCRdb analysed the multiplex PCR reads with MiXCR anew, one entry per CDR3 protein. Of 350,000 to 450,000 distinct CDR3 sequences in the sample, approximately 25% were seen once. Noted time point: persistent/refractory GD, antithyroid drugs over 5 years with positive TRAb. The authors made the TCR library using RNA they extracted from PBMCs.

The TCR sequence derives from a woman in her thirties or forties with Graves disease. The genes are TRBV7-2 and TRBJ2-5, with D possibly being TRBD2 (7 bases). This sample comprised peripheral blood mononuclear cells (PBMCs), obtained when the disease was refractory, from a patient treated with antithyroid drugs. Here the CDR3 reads CASSIRIEGGGSRETQYF. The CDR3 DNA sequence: TGTGCCAGCAGCATACGCATCGAAGGGGGGGGGTCGAGAGAGACCCAGTACTTC.